This entry concerns a single T cell receptor (beta chain). The data stem from a study of blood T cell repertoires in COVID-19. Study overall: Donors in the United States, Italy and Spain gave samples during acute or convalescent COVID-19. T cells, B-cell-depleted T cells, or PBMCs provided the cDNA or gDNA that served as material.

Germline V lookup: CDR1 LGHNA, CDR2 YSLEER. The CDR3 extends over 14 amino acids. The ends were cut back, 1 base at V and 1 base at J, with 7 bases in the middle. Original analysis: Estimation of nucleated cell counts was performed using reference gene primer amplification. Only in-frame clones appear in the TCRdb table, and some are missing; sequencing was by immunoSEQ multiplex PCR. Clone size and V and J calls were adopted from that table, with D and trimming inferred from the DNA. The repertoire holds more than 100,000 clones, with around 85% as singletons. The sample was peripheral blood. The TCR comes from a woman older than 75 with acute or convalescent COVID-19. The chain employs TRBV4-3 and TRBJ2-5; TRBD1 might be the D (5 bases). CDR3 region: CASSQGRGQETQYF. The CDR3 region has the DNA TGCGCCAGCAGCCAAGGAAGGGGCCAAGAGACCCAGTACTTC.